The present T cell receptor beta chain was sequenced within a study of naive and memory T cell subsets. Points on this clonotype: The antigen is undetermined.

The beta constant-region primer was an equimolar mix of two oligonucleotides covering TRBC1 and TRBC2. From the UMI-ligation and nested PCR reads, TCRdb called clonotypes with MiXCR, one entry per CDR3 protein. There are 130,000 to 150,000 distinct CDR3 sequences in the sample; approximately 17% occur only once, and 0.14% to 0.15% lies in the top ten. Trimming at V came to 5 bases and at J to 1 base, leaving 7 bases not matched to a gene. CDR3 length equals 15 residues. Findings and caveats of the study: A clonotype means one alpha or beta sequence, not an alpha/beta pair.

The sequenced sample consisted of naive CD4+ T cells from blood. This receptor was identified in a human donor in good health. The rearrangement uses TRBV12-3 or TRBV12-4 and TRBJ2-5, with 7 bases that match TRBD1. CDR3 in DNA: TGTGCCAGCAGTGGGAAGGGGGCCATCCAAGAGACCCAGTACTTC. Translated, it gives CASSGKGAIQETQYF.